The source of this T cell receptor (beta chain) is a study of blood T cell repertoires in COVID-19. Study in general: PBMCs, B-cell-depleted T cells, or T cells were the source of the cDNA or gDNA that made up the material.

Study processing details: Amplification of reference gene primers was used by the study to estimate nucleated cell counts. TCRdb's table, derived via immunoSEQ multiplex PCR, lists solely in-frame clones and lacks some. D and trimming were read from the DNA, whereas the V and J calls and clone size are those reported in that table. The data hold approximately 400,000 clones, with 87% observed a single time. J gave up 4 bases and V 3 bases, and 11 bases lay outside the gene matches. CDR3 length: 17 amino acids. Germline V CDR1 and CDR2: SGHDT, YYEEEE. Those enrolled, adults aged roughly 18 to 100 years, came from about two dozen US areas. Clinical history as reported by participants underpinned cohort assignment.

This TCR was sampled from a man aged 30 to 39 who had recovered from COVID-19. The sequencing sample was made of PBMCs or T cells enriched from blood (not recorded which). This chain joins TRBV5-6 and TRBJ1-3; 9 bases map to TRBD1. The chain's CDR3 is CASSSRRDRVKGNTIYF. The CDR3 bases are TGTGCCAGCAGCTCCAGGAGGGACAGGGTTAAGGGAAACACCATATATTTT.